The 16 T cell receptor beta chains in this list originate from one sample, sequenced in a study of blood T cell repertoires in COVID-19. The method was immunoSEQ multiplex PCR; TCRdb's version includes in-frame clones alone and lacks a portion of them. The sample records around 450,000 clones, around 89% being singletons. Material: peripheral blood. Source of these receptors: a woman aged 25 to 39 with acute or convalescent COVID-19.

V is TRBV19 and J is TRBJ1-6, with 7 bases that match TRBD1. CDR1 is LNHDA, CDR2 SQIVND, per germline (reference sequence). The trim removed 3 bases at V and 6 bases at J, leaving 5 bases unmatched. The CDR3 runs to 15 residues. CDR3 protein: CASSIFAGGNSPLHF. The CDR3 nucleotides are TGTGCCAGTAGTATCTTTGCAGGGGGTAATTCACCCCTCCACTTT.

The chain's CDR3 is CASTPGGGSSAFF. The CDR3 DNA follows: TGTGCCAGCACCCCCGGGGGGGGGAGTTCGGCTTTCTTT. The rearrangement joins TRBV11-2 to TRBJ1-1; D perhaps matches TRBD1 (5 bases). The CDR3 contains 13 residues. Trimming removed 7 bases at V and 11 bases at J, with 20 bases between. Germline V gives CDR1 SGHAT, CDR2 FQNNGV.

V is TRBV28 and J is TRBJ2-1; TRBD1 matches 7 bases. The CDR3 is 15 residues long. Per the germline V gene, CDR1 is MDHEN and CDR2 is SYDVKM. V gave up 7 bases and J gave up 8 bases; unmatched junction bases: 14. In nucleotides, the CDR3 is TGTGCCAGCAACCGTTACACGGACAGGACGTATGAGCAGTTCTTC. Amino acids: CASNRYTDRTYEQFF.

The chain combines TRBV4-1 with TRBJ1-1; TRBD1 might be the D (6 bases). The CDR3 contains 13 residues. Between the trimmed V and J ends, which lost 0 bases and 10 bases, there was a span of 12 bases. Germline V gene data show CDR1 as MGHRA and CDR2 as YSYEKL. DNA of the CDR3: TGCGCCAGCAGCCAAGATACAGGGTTTGGAGCTTTCTTT. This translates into CASSQDTGFGAFF.

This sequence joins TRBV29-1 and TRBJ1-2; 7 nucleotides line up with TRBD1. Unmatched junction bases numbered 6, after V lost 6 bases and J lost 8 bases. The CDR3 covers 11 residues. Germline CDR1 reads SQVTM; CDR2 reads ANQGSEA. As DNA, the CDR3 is TGCAGCGTACGGGACAGCGGGGGCTACACCTTC. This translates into CSVRDSGGYTF.

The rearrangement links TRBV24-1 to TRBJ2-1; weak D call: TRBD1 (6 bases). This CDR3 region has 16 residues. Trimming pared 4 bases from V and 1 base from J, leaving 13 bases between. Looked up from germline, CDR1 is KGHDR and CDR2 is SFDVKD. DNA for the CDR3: TGTGCCACCAGTGACTACAGGGCCGGGTCCTACAATGAGCAGTTCTTC. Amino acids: CATSDYRAGSYNEQFF.

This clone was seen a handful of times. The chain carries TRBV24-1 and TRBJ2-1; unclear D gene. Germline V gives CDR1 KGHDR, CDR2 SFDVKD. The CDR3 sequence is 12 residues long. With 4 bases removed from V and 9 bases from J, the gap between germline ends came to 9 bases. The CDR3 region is CATSELEAEQFF. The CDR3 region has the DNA TGTGCCACCAGTGAGCTAGAGGCTGAGCAGTTCTTC.

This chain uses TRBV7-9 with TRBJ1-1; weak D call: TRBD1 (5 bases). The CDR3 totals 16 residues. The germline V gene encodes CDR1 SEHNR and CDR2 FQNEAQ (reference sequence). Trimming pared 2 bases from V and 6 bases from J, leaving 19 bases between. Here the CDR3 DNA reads TGTGCCAGCAGCTTATCCGGGGGTGGCGGTAGCTCTGAAGCTTTCTTT. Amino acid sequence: CASSLSGGGGSSEAFF.

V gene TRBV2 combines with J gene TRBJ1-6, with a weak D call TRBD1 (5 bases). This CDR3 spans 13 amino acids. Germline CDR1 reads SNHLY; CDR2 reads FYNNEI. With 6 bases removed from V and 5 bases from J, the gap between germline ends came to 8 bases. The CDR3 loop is CASRTVDNSPLHF. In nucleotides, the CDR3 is TGTGCCAGCAGGACAGTAGATAATTCACCCCTCCACTTT.

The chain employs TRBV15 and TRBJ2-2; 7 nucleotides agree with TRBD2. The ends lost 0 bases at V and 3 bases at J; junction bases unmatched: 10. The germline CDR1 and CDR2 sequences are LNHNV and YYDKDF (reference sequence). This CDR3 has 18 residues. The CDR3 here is CATSRDWLIAGDTGELFF. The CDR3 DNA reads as TGTGCCACCAGCAGAGATTGGTTGATAGCGGGTGACACCGGGGAGCTGTTTTTT.

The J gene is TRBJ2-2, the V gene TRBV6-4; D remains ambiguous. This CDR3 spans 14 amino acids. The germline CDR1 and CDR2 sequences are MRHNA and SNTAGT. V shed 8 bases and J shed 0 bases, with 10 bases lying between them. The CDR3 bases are TGTGCCAGCCAACTTGTATCGAACACCGGGGAGCTGTTTTTT. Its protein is CASQLVSNTGELFF.

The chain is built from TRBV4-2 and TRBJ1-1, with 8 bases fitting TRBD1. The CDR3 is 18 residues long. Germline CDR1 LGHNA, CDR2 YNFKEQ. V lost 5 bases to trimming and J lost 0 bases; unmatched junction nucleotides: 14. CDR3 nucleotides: TGTGCCAGCAGCAAGAACCTGAGACAGGGGACTCTGAACACTGAAGCTTTCTTT. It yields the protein CASSKNLRQGTLNTEAFF.

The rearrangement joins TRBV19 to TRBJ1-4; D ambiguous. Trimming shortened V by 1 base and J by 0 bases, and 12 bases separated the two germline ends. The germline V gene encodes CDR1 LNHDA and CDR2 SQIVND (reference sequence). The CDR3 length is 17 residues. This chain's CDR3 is CASSIGGFGATNEKLFF. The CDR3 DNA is TGTGCCAGTAGTATAGGTGGATTCGGGGCAACTAATGAAAAACTGTTTTTT.

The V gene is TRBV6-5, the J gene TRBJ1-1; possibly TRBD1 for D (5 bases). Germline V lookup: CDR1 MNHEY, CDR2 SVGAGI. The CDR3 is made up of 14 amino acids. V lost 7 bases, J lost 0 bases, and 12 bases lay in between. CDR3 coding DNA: TGTGCCAGCATTCGGGGGGGGATGAACACTGAAGCTTTCTTT. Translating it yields CASIRGGMNTEAFF.

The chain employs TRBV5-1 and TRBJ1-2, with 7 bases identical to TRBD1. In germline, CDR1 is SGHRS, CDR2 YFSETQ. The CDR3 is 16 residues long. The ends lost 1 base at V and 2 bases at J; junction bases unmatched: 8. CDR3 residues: CASSLPRDSSNYGYTF. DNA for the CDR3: TGCGCCAGCAGCTTGCCCCGGGACAGTTCCAACTATGGCTACACCTTC. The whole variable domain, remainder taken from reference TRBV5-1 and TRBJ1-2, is KAGVTQTPRYLIKTRGQQVTLSCSPISGHRSVSWYQQTPGQGLQFLFEYFSETQRNKGNFPGRFSGRQFSNSRSEMNVSTLELGDSALYLCASSLPRDSSNYGYTFGSGTRLTVV.

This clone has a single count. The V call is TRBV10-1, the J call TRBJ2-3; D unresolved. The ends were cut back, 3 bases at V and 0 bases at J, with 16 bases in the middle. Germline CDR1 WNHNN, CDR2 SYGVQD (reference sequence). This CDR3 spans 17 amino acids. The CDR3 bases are TGCGCCAGCAGTGATCCTAGAGGTGGATCTAGCACAGATACGCAGTATTTT. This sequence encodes CASSDPRGGSSTDTQYF.